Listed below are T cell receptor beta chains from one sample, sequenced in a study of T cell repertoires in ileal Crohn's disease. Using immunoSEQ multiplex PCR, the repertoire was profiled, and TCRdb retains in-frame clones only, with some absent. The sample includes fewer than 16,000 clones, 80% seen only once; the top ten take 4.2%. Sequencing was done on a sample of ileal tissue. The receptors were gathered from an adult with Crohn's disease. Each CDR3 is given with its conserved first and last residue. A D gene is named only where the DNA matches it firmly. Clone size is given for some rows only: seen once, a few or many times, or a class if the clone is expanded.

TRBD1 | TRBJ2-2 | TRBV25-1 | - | TGTGCCAGTAGATGGACAGGGCAAAGCGGGGAGCTGTTTTTT | CASRWTGQSGELFF
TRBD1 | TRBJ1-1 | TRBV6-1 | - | TGTGCCAGCAGTTCCCGACAGGGCGCTGAAGCTTTCTTT | CASSSRQGAEAFF
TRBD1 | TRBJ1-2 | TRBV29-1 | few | TGCAGCTCGGACAGGGGGCATCTCGACTATGGCTACACCTTC | CSSDRGHLDYGYTF
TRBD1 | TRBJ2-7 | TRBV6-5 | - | TGTGCCACCCGACAGGGGGGCCCCTACGAGCAGTACTTC | CATRQGGPYEQYF
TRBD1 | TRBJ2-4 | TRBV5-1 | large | TGCGCCAGCAGCCCTGGACAGGGTAGTTTTAGCATTCAGTACTTC | CASSPGQGSFSIQYF
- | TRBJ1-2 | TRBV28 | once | TGTGCCAGCAGTTTTCAGGTCTATGGCTACACCTTC | CASSFQVYGYTF
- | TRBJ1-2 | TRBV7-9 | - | TGTGCCAGCAGCGAGTATGGCTACACCTTC | CASSEYGYTF
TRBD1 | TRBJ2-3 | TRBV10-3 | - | TGTGCCATCAGTCTTCGCGGACAGGTGGGCACAGATACGCAGTATTTT | CAISLRGQVGTDTQYF
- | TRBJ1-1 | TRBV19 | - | TGTGCCAGTAGTATCCAGGGAGGAAGAAACACTGAAGCTTTCTTT | CASSIQGGRNTEAFF
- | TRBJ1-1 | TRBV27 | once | TGTGCCAGCAGTTTATTAACTTCGACAGGAACGAACACTGAAGCTTTCTTT | CASSLLTSTGTNTEAFF
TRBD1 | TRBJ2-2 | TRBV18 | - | TGTGCCAGCTCGCGACAGGGGGCTTTCACCGGGGAGCTGTTTTTT | CASSRQGAFTGELFF
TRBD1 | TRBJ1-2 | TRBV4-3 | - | TGCGCCAGCAGCCCCCAGAACAGGGGGTATGGCTACACCTTC | CASSPQNRGYGYTF
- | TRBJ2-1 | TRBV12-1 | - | TGTGCCAGCAGCTGGGGACAGCTAACCTACAATGAGCAGTTCTTC | CASSWGQLTYNEQFF
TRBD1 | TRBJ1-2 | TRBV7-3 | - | TGTGCCAGCAGCCCGGACAGGAACTATGGCTACACCTTC | CASSPDRNYGYTF
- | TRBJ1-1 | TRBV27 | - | TGTGCCAGCAGTTCCGGGAGGACTGAAGCTTTCTTT | CASSSGRTEAFF
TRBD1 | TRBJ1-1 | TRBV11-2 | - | TGTGCCAGCAGCTTAGTAGACAGGGGATTGGGGATGAACACTGAAGCTTTCTTT | CASSLVDRGLGMNTEAFF
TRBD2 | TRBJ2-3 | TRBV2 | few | TGTGCCAGCAGTGTCGGACTAGCGGGGGGGCTAGGAGGAACAGATACGCAGTATTTT | CASSVGLAGGLGGTDTQYF
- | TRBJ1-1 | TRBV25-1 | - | TGTGCCAGCAGCCCCCGGGGAATGAACACTGAAGCTTTCTTT | CASSPRGMNTEAFF
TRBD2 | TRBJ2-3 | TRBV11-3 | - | TGTGCCAGCAGCTTAGTGACTAGCGGCACAGATACGCAGTATTTT | CASSLVTSGTDTQYF
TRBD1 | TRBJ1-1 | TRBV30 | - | TGTGCCTGGAGTCCCAGGGGGCGAGGAACTGAAGCTTTCTTT | CAWSPRGRGTEAFF
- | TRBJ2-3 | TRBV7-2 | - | TGTGCCAGCAGCTTAGGAGGCACCACAGATACGCAGTATTTT | CASSLGGTTDTQYF
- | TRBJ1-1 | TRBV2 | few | TGTGCCAACAGGGAGGGTTGGGGGGGCACTGAAGCTTTCTTT | CANREGWGGTEAFF
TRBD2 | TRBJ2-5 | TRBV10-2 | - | TGCGCCAGCAGTGTAAAACTAGCGGGAGGGCCCCAAGAGACCCAGTACTTC | CASSVKLAGGPQETQYF
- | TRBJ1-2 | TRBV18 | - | TGTGCCAGCTCACGAACGGGTTCCTATGGCTACACCTTC | CASSRTGSYGYTF
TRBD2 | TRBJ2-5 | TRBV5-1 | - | TGCGCCAGCAGCAGAACTAGCGGGGGAGAGACCCAGTACTTC | CASSRTSGGETQYF
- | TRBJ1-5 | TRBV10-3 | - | TGTGCCACAACTCACAGGACAAATCAGCCCCAGCATTTT | CATTHRTNQPQHF
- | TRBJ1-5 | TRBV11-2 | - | TGTGCCAGCAGCTTAAACAGGGAGGGTCAGCCCCAGCATTTT | CASSLNREGQPQHF
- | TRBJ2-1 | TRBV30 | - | TGTGCCTGGAGTGTAATTTTGTCCGGTGAGCAGTTCTTC | CAWSVILSGEQFF
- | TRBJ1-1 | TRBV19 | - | TGTGCCAGTAGTCGGGATGCGGTCGGCACCACTGAAGCTTTCTTT | CASSRDAVGTTEAFF
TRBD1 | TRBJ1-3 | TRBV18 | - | TGTGCCAGCTCACCACCGAAGGGACAGAGCTCTGGAAACACCATATATTTT | CASSPPKGQSSGNTIYF
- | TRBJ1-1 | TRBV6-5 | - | TGTGCCAGCAGCAGCGGAGGGCTAATGAACACTGAAGCTTTCTTT | CASSSGGLMNTEAFF
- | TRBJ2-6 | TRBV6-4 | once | TGTGCCAGCAGTGTTCAGGGGGGCTCTGGGGCCAACGTCCTGACTTTC | CASSVQGGSGANVLTF
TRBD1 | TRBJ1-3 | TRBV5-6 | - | TGTGCCAGCAGCTTGGGGCAGGGGGCGAACACCATATATTTT | CASSLGQGANTIYF